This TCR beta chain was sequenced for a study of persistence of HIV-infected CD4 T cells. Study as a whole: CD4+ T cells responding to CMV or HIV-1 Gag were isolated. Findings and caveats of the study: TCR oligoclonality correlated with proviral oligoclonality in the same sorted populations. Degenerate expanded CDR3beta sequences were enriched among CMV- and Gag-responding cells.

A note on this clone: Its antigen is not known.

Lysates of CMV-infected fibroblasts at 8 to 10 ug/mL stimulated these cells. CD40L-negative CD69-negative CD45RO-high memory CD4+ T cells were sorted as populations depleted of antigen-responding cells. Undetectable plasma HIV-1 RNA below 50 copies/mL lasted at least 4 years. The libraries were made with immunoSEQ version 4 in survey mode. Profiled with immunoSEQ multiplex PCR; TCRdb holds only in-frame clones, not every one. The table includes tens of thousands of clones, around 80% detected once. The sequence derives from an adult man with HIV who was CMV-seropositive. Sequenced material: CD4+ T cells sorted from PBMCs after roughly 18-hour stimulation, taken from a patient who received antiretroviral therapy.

In DNA form, the CDR3 reads TGTGCCAGTAGTATACAATCAGGGGGCGGCTATGGCTACACCTTC. Translated, it gives CASSIQSGGGYGYTF. The genes are TRBV19 and TRBJ1-2; TRBD1 matches at 8 bases. Germline loops: CDR1 LNHDA, CDR2 SQIVND (reference sequence). Trimming took 2 bases from V and 4 from J; bases not matched to a gene: 6. The CDR3 consists of 15 residues.